The present TCR beta chain was sequenced within a study of blood T cells in healthy people across ages. Individuals who donated were healthy Caucasians from Russia aged about 6 to 100. A word on this clonotype: Its antigen is currently unknown.

Study results and caveats: Any conclusive comparison of naive versus antigen-experienced cells was prevented by using unsorted PBMCs. A greater number of naive CD4+ cells and higher diversity distinguished long-lived donors from aged donors.

Sample-barcoded 5' priming and a J-beta primer mix drove a second PCR of about 6 to 12 cycles. Each cDNA molecule was tagged by a template-switch adaptor that had 12 random nucleotides. MiXCR, run by TCRdb on the 5' RACE reads, gives a single entry per CDR3 protein. The sample lists about 780,000 distinct CDR3 sequences, around 62% occurring once. This sequence was found in a young man in good health. Sequencing was done on a sample of blood.

In DNA form, the CDR3 reads TGCGCCAGCAGCTTGCAAGCAGGCATGGATTCACCCCTCCACTTT. It is translated as CASSLQAGMDSPLHF. The chain carries TRBV5-1 and TRBJ1-6; D call uncertain. Trimming took off 1 base at V and 8 bases at J, with 13 bases between the two ends. This CDR3 has 15 residues. CDR1 is SGHRS, CDR2 YFSETQ, per germline.